This T cell receptor beta chain was recovered during a study of neurological immune-mediated disorders. The method for making cDNA was 5'RACE, and it used 10-nucleotide random UMIs. Sequencing runs each generated in excess of 180 million TCR-beta sequences derived from 15-18 subjects. TCRdb recomputed calls from the 5' RACE reads with MiXCR, one row per CDR3 protein. Of some 66,000 distinct CDR3 sequences in the sample, roughly 4% were seen once. The unsorted libraries originated from 2 million PBMCs that had been stored at -80 C. The CDR3 runs to 15 residues. Trimming took 6 bases from V and 5 from J, leaving 17 bases between them. Findings and limits, study-wide: The level of TCR clonal expansion was highest in patients with HTLV-1-associated myelopathy and lowest in multiple sclerosis, where it fell below the level seen in healthy controls.

This clonotype was observed at least ten times. Its specificity is unknown. The chain employs TRBV12-3 or TRBV12-4 and TRBJ1-5; D might be TRBD1 (6 bases). The sequence was obtained from a man over 45 with multiple sclerosis. The sample taken for sequencing was PBMCs. CDR3 sequence (DNA): TGTGCCAGCAGCAACTGGGACATAACTGATCAGCCCCAGCATTTT. This encodes CASSNWDITDQPQHF.